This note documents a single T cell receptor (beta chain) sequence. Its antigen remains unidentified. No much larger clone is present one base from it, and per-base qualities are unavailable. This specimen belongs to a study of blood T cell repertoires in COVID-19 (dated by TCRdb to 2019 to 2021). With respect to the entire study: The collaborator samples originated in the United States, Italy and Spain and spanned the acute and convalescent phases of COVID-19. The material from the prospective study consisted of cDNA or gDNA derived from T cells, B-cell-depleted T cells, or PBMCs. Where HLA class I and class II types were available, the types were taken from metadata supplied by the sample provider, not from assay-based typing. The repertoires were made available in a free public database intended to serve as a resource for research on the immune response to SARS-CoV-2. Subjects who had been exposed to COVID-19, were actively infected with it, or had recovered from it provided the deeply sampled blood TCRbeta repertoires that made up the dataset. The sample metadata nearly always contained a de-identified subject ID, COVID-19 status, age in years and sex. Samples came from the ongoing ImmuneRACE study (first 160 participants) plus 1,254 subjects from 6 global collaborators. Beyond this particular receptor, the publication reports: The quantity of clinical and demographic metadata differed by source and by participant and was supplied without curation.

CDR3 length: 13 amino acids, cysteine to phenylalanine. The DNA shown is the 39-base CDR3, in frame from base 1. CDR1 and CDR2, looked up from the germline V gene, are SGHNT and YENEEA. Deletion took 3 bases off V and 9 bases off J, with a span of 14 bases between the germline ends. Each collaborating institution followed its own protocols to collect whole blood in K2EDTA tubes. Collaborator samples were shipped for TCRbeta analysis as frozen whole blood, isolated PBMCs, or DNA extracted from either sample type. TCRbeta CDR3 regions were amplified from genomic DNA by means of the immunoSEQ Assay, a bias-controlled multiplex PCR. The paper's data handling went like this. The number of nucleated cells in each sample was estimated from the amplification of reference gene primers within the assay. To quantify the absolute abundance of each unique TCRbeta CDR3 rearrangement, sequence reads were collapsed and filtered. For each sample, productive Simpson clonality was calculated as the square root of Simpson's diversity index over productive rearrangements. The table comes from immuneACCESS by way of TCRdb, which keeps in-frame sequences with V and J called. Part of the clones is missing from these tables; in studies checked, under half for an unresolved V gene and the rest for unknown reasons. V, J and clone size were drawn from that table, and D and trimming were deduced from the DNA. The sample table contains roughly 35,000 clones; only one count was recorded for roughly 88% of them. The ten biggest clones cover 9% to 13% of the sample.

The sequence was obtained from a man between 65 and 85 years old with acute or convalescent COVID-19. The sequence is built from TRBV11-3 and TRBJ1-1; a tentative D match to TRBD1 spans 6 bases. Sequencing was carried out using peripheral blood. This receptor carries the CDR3 CASSLSGAEKAFF. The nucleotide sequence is TGTGCCAGCAGCTTGTCAGGGGCCGAGAAAGCTTTCTTT.